Presented here are 14 T cell receptor beta chains from one specimen sequenced in a study of regulatory T cells in long-lasting Graves disease. The time point is: newly diagnosed GD, antithyroid drugs for less than 3 months. RNA isolated from PBMCs was used to make the TCR library. To make TCR beta libraries, researchers used iRepertoire HTBI primers and Arm-PCR of CDR3 regions. TCRdb reprocessed the multiplex PCR reads with MiXCR, giving one entry per CDR3 protein. The sample shows about 610,000 distinct CDR3 sequences, more than 15% of them seen only once. The same data also contributed to another study, on T cells in Graves' hyperthyroidism and ophthalmopathy.

Source: peripheral blood mononuclear cells (PBMCs), taken at new diagnosis, from a patient treated with antithyroid drugs. The receptors derive from a man younger than 35 with Graves disease.

This clonotype was counted at least ten times. V gene TRBV7-2 combines with J gene TRBJ1-1, with 8 bases aligning to TRBD1. This CDR3 comprises 14 residues. CDR1 SGHTA and CDR2 FQGNSA come from the germline V gene. The ends lost 3 bases at V and 6 bases at J; junction bases unmatched: 6. This CDR3 is CASSFQGALSEAFF. CDR3 DNA sequence: TGTGCCAGCAGCTTTCAGGGGGCGTTATCTGAAGCTTTCTTT.

This clonotype was picked up many times. This sequence joins TRBV30 and TRBJ1-1; the match to TRBD1 covers 8 bases. This CDR3 contains 14 residues. J gave up 1 base and V 5 bases, and 6 bases lay outside the gene matches. The germline V gene encodes CDR1 GTSNPN and CDR2 SVGIG (reference sequence). In nucleotides, the CDR3 is TGTGCCTGGCGGACAGGGACATGGAACACTGAAGCTTTCTTT. Amino acid sequence: CAWRTGTWNTEAFF.

The chain is built from TRBV30 and TRBJ1-2, with 7 positions matching TRBD1. Germline lookup yields CDR1 GTSNPN and CDR2 SVGIG (reference sequence). This CDR3 comprises 15 residues. Trimming cost V 0 bases and J 8 bases; bases outside gene matches: 12. Here the CDR3 reads CAWSVLGGGRSGYTF. The CDR3 coding sequence is TGTGCCTGGAGTGTACTAGGGGGCGGAAGGAGCGGCTACACCTTC.

To note about this clonotype: A far larger clone lies a single base away; this is likely a read error. V usage is TRBV2 and J usage is TRBJ2-1; 10 bases are shared with TRBD1. There are 15 residues in the CDR3. V lost 1 base and J lost 10; bases outside the gene matches: 7. Germline V gives CDR1 SNHLY, CDR2 FYNNEI. CDR3 in DNA: TGTGCCAGCAGTGAAGGGACAGGGGGATTCTACGAGCAGTTCTTC. It specifies CASSEGTGGFYEQFF.

This clonotype was recorded a few times. This rearrangement joins TRBV15 to TRBJ2-1; possible D gene TRBD2, 6 bases. The length of the CDR3 is 15 residues. Trimming took 0 bases from V and 8 from J, leaving 14 bases between them. Per germline, CDR1 LNHNV and CDR2 YYDKDF (reference sequence). The CDR3 bases are TGTGCCACCAGCAGAGAAGCGACTAGTAGTGATGAGCAGTTCTTC. Translating it yields CATSREATSSDEQFF.

This clonotype has just a few counts. The chain is built from TRBV12-5 and TRBJ2-1; TRBD2 matches at 14 bases. The junction had 7 bases not matched to a gene; V was cut back by 7 bases and J by 8 bases. CDR3 length equals 15 residues. Germline-derived CDR1 and CDR2 are LGHNT and FRNRAP. CDR3 loop: CASAPGTSGSDEQFF. The CDR3 DNA reads as TGTGCTAGTGCCCCAGGGACTAGCGGGAGCGATGAGCAGTTCTTC. The whole variable domain, remainder taken from reference TRBV12-5 and TRBJ2-1, is DARVTQTPRHKVTEMGQEVTMRCQPILGHNTVFWYRQTMMQGLELLAYFRNRAPLDDSGMPKDRFSAEMPDATLATLKIQPSEPRDSAVYFCASAPGTSGSDEQFFGPGTRLTVL.

The sample holds many counts of this clonotype. The chain recombines TRBV5-1 with TRBJ2-7; D uncertain. The V gene lost 0 bases and the J gene lost 1 base, with 8 bases spanning the gap. In germline, CDR1 is SGHRS, CDR2 YFSETQ. The CDR3 is made up of 14 amino acids. The CDR3 bases are TGCGCCAGCAGCTTGGAAGGGTTTTCCTACGAGCAGTACTTC. Translation: CASSLEGFSYEQYF.

About this clonotype itself: This may stem from a read error, because a much larger clone lies one nucleotide away. The gene calls are TRBV5-6 and TRBJ2-2; 10 positions match TRBD2. With 3 bases clipped from V and 5 bases from J, the junction kept 4 bases outside the gene matches. The CDR3 covers 15 residues. Germline V gene lookup returns CDR1 SGHDT and CDR2 YYEEEE. Here the CDR3 reads CASSSLAGETGELFF. The CDR3 DNA is TGTGCCAGCAGCTCGCTAGCGGGAGAAACCGGGGAGCTGTTTTTT.

This clonotype was counted only a few times. This chain links TRBV30 with TRBJ2-2; D gene ambiguous. The germline V gene encodes CDR1 GTSNPN and CDR2 SVGIG (reference sequence). The length of the CDR3 is 14 residues. V gave up 5 bases and J gave up 4 bases, with 14 bases separating them. The CDR3 coding sequence is TGTGCCTGGCAAACCGACTGGGGCACCGGGGAGCTGTTTTTT. This gives the protein CAWQTDWGTGELFF.

The V and J genes are TRBV5-1 and TRBJ2-7; TRBD1 agrees at 9 bases. The CDR3 is 15 amino acids. Looked up from germline, CDR1 is SGHRS and CDR2 is YFSETQ. Trimming removed 0 bases from V and 5 bases from J; junction bases left unmatched: 6. The CDR3 DNA reads TGCGCCAGCAGCTTGGAAGGACAGGGGACTGACGAGCAGTACTTC. As protein: CASSLEGQGTDEQYF. Using reference TRBV5-1 and TRBJ2-7 for the parts outside the CDR3, the full variable domain is KAGVTQTPRYLIKTRGQQVTLSCSPISGHRSVSWYQQTPGQGLQFLFEYFSETQRNKGNFPGRFSGRQFSNSRSEMNVSTLELGDSALYLCASSLEGQGTDEQYFGPGTRLTVT.

The rearrangement links TRBV30 to TRBJ2-2, with a tentative D call TRBD1 (6 bases). V was shortened by 1 base and J by 2 bases, with 8 bases between the two germline ends. The CDR3 is 14 amino acids. From germline, CDR1 is GTSNPN and CDR2 SVGIG (reference sequence). The CDR3 DNA reads as TGTGCCTGGAGTGGGGGGCTTAACACCGGGGAGCTGTTTTTT. It encodes CAWSGGLNTGELFF.

As to this clonotype: A junction end diverges from the germline sequence, so it may reflect a read error. This chain connects TRBV11-2 to TRBJ2-7, with a tentative D call TRBD2 (7 bases). CDR1 is SGHAT and CDR2 is FQNNGV in the germline V gene. This CDR3 contains 14 residues. In nucleotides, the CDR3 is TGTGCCAGCAGCTTTAGCCGGGGGGCCTACGAGCAGTGCTTC. Translation gives CASSFSRGAYEQCF.

Details on this clonotype: Just one base apart from a much larger clone, this may be a read error. The chain carries TRBV6-1 and TRBJ2-7, with D possibly TRBD1 on 6 matching bases. The CDR3 contains 13 residues. Germline-derived CDR1 and CDR2 are MNHNS and SASEGT. The CDR3 DNA follows: TGTAGGAAACCGGACAGCGGATCCCACGAGCAGTACTTC. Residues: CRKPDSGSHEQYF.

This clonotype was seen many times. This chain uses TRBV5-5 with TRBJ2-7; D is uncertain. The CDR3 runs 15 residues. V lost 1 base to trimming and J lost 2 bases, with 13 bases between them. Germline V gene lookup returns CDR1 SGHKS and CDR2 YYEKEE (reference sequence). In DNA form, the CDR3 reads TGTGCCAGCAGCTTGAAAAGACTGGCACCCTACGAGCAGTACTTC. This encodes CASSLKRLAPYEQYF. Using reference TRBV5-5 and TRBJ2-7 for the parts outside the CDR3, the full variable domain is DAGVTQSPTHLIKTRGQQVTLRCSPISGHKSVSWYQQVLGQGPQFIFQYYEKEERGRGNFPDRFSARQFPNYSSELNVNALLLGDSALYLCASSLKRLAPYEQYFGPGTRLTVT.